These T cell receptor beta chains were read from a single sample in a study of human T cells and chemical hapten exposure. TCRdb re-analysed the RACE reads in MiXCR, keeping a single row per CDR3 protein. Counted here are under 200,000 distinct CDR3 sequences, nearly 30% occurring once; the ten biggest clones make up 2.9%. The sample consisted of whole blood, taken in connection with sensitization to the hapten diphenylcyclopropenone (DPC). The receptors shown here come from a woman aged 25 to 39 with alopecia areata. Some clones in this sample may be carry-over from other donors' samples. Each CDR3 is given with its conserved first and last residue. A D gene is named only where the DNA matches it firmly.

v_gene | d_gene | CDR3aa
TRBV6-5 | TRBD1 | CAASKSDRRYNEQFF
TRBV4-3 | TRBD1 | CASSLGTGGPNTEAFF
TRBV7-8 | TRBD2 | CASSWVGGGRGRSPETQYF
TRBV7-8 | TRBD1 | CASSTDRSNQPQHF
TRBV28 | TRBD2 | CASRGGGSFTEQYF
TRBV20-1 | TRBD1 | CSAPGQSSYEQYF
TRBV5-6 | TRBD1 | CASSLEGQGEGLGNEKLFF
TRBV20-1 | TRBD2 | CSARVRRTSADTQYF
TRBV5-1 | . | CASSLGGPYNEQFF
TRBV5-1 | TRBD1 | CASSLGDSSGNTIYF
TRBV7-2 | . | CASSTGHSSTEAFF
TRBV29-1 | . | CSVEVTPRLGYTF
TRBV24-1 | . | CATSFRGNEQFF
TRBV20-1 | . | CSASGPGKTQYF
TRBV5-1 | TRBD2 | CASSFASGGALNEQFF
TRBV7-9 | . | CASSFGGGFTDTQYF
TRBV28 | . | CASRGQLRFGDTGELFF
TRBV7-2 | . | CASSLTEQDGYTF
TRBV3-1 | . | CASSTRTFQETQYF
TRBV5-1 | TRBD1 | CASESGRTGFHEQYF
TRBV4-1 | . | CASSPREGFNQPQHF
TRBV28 | . | CASSIPTEAFF
TRBV7-9 | TRBD1 | CASSIGQGGTNEKLFF
TRBV20-1 | TRBD2 | CSAGATSGGTGELFF
TRBV27 | . | CASSSGRLDRREQFF
TRBV28 | . | CASSPGIGEYF
TRBV21-1 | . | CASSIQGANEQYF
TRBV9 | . | CASSATTGLGQPQHF
TRBV4-1 | . | CASSQGQGGNTIYF
TRBV6-6 | TRBD2 | CASSYILAGGRGTGELFF
TRBV29-1 | . | CSVETGSYEQYF
TRBV28 | TRBD1 | CASTIVRGRDYGYTF
TRBV29-1 | . | CSVDPGSTDTQYF
TRBV3-1 | TRBD2 | CAVGLAGAKQYF
TRBV5-5 | . | CASSLRTEPETQYF
TRBV24-1 | . | CATSDAGPLRGYTF
TRBV2 | TRBD2 | CAVVTSGAYSDTQYF
TRBV19 | . | CASSIEGVSNQPQHF
TRBV5-1 | . | CASSLFGVGETQYF
TRBV29-1 | TRBD1 | CSVGDRGDYGYTF